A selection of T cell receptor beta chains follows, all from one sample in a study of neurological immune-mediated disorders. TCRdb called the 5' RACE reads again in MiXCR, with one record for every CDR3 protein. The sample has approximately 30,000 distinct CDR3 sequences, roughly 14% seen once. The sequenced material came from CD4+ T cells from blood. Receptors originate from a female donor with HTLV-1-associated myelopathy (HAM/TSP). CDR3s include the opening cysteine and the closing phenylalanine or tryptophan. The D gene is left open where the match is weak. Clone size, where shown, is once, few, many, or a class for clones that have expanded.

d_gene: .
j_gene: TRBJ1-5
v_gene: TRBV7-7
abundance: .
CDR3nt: TGTGCTAGCAGCCTTCGGACCCGGGACGGGAGCAATCAGCCCCAGCATTTT
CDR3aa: CASSLRTRDGSNQPQHF

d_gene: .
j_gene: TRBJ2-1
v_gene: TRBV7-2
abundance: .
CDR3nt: TGTGCCAGCAGAAAAGTTGTGGCGTTCCCTGAGCAGCTCTTC
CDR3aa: CASRKVVAFPEQLF

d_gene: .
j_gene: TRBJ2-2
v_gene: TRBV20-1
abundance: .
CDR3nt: TGCAGTGCTAAAAGGGTTCTCGCGAACACCGGGGAGATGTTTTTT
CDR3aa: CSAKRVLANTGEMFF

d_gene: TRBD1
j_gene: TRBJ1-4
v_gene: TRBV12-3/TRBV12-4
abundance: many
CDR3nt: TGTGCCAGCAGTCCCGACAGGGGGCTTGAAAAACTGTTTTTT
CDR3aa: CASSPDRGLEKLFF

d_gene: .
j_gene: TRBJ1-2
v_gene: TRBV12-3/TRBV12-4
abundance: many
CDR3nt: TGTGCCAGCAGGCCTAGGGTCGGCAGCTATGGCTACACCTTC
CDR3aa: CASRPRVGSYGYTF

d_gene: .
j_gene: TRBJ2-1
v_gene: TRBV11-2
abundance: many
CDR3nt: TGTGCCAGCAGCTTAGTGATCTTTAGCTCCTACAATGAGCAGTTCTTC
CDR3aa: CASSLVIFSSYNEQFF

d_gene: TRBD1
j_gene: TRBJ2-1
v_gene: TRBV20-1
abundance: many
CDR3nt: TGCAGTGCTAGAGATCCCCGGACAGGGGGAAATGAGCAGTTCTTC
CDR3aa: CSARDPRTGGNEQFF

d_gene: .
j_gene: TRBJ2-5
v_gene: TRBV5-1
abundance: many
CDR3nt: TGCGCCAGCAGCTTGGCAGGGCTCCTCCAAGAGACCCAGTACTTC
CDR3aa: CASSLAGLLQETQYF

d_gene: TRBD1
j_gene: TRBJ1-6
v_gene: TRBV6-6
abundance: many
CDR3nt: TGTGCCAGCAGTCCCCGCCCCGGGACAGGGCATTCACCCCTCCACTTT
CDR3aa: CASSPRPGTGHSPLHF

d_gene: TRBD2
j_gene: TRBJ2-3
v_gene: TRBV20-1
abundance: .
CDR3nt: TGCAGTGCTAACCCCTTAGCGGGAGTGGATACGCAGTATTTT
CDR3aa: CSANPLAGVDTQYF

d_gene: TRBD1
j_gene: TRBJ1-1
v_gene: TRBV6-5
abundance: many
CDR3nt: TGTGCCAGCAGATATGACAGGACAGGGAACACTGAAGCTTTCTTT
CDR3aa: CASRYDRTGNTEAFF

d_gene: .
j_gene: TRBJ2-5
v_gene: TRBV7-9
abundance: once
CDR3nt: TGTGCCAGCAGCTTCGATGCCTCCCAAGAGACCCAGTACTTC
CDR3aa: CASSFDASQETQYF

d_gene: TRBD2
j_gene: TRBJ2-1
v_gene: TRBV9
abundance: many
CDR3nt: TGTGCCAGCAGCTCTGGAACTAGCGGCTACAATGAGCAGTTCTTC
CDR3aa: CASSSGTSGYNEQFF

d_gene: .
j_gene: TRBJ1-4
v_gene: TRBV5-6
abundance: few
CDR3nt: TGTGCCAGCAGCGATTGGACAGTATCTGAAAAACTGTTTTTT
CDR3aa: CASSDWTVSEKLFF

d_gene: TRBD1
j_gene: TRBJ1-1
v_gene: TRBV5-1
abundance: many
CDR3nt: TGCGCCAGCAGCTTGTTCCCAGGGGGGACGGGCAACACTGAAGCTTTCTTT
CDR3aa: CASSLFPGGTGNTEAFF

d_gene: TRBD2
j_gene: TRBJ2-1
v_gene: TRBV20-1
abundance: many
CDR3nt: TGCAGTGCTAGGATTGGGGTGGCTAGCGGGAACAGCTACAATGAGCAGTTCTTC
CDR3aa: CSARIGVASGNSYNEQFF

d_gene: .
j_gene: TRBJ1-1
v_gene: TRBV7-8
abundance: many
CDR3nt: TGTGCCAGCAGCTTAGCGCGGGTGAACACTGAAGCTTTCTTT
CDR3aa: CASSLARVNTEAFF

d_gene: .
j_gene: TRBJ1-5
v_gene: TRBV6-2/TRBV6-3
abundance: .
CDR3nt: TGTTCTAGCAAGTTGGGGAATCAGCCCCAGCATTTT
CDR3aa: CSSKLGNQPQHF

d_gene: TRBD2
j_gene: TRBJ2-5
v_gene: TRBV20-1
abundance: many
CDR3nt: TGCAGTGCTTCAAGGACTAGCGGGGGGGCGGTGACCCAGTACTTC
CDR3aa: CSASRTSGGAVTQYF

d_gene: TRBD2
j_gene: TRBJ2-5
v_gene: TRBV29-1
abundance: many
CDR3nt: TGCAGCGTCCCGTCGAAGGGGAGGGGAGAGACCCAGTACTTC
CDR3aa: CSVPSKGRGETQYF

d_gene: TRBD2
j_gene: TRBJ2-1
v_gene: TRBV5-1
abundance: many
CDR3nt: TGCGCCAGCAGCCCTCTAGCGGGGGACTCCTACAATGAGCAGTTCTTC
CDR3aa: CASSPLAGDSYNEQFF

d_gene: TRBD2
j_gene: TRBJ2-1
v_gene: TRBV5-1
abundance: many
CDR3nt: TGCGCCAGCAGCTTCGGGACTAGCGGGAGTGGGGAGCAGTTCTTC
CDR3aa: CASSFGTSGSGEQFF

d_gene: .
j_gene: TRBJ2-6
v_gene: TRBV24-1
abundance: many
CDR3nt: TGTGCCACCAGTGACAGCCGGACCCCTAACCTCTCTGGGGCCAACGTCCTGACTTTC
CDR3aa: CATSDSRTPNLSGANVLTF

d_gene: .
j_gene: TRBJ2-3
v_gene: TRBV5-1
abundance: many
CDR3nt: TGCGCCAGCAGCTTGGGACACACTAGAGGAGGGGGCACAGATACGCAGTATTTT
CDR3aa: CASSLGHTRGGGTDTQYF

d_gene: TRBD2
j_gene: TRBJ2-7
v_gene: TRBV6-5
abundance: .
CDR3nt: TGTGCCAGCAGACCGGGACTAGCGTCGGTCGAGCAGTACTTC
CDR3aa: CASRPGLASVEQYF

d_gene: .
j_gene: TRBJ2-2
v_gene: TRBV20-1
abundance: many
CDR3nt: TGCAGTGCAGCGACAGAGAACACCGGGGAGCTGTTTTTT
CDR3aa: CSAATENTGELFF

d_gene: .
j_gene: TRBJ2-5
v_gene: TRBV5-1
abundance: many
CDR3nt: TGCGCCAGCAGACGATGGGGGGAAGAGACCCAGTACTTC
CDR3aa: CASRRWGEETQYF

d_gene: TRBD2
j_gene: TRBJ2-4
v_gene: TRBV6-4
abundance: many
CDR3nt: TGTGCCAGCACGTCGAGGGAGGGCCCTTGCATTCAGTACTTC
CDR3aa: CASTSREGPCIQYF

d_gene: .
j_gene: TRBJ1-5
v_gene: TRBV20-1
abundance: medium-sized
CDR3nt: TGCAGTGCTGCCATCCCCCAGGGTTGGGGTCAGCCCCAGCATTTT
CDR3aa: CSAAIPQGWGQPQHF

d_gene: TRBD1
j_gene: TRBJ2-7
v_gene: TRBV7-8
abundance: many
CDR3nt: TGTGCCAGCAGCACTAGAACAGGGGAATACGAGCAGTACTTC
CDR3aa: CASSTRTGEYEQYF

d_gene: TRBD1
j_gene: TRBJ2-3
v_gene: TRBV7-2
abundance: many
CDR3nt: TGTGCCAGCAGCGCGGGACAGGGGGCGGGAACAGATACGCAGTATTTT
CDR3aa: CASSAGQGAGTDTQYF

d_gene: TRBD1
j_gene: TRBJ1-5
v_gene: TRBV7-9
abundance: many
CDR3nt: TGTGCCAGCAGCTTGGCCGGGACAGGGGGTCCTAACAGCAATCAGCCCCAGCATTTT
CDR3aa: CASSLAGTGGPNSNQPQHF